These T cell receptor beta chains were read from a single sample in a study of blood T cells in healthy people across ages. TCRdb redid the calling of the 5' RACE reads with MiXCR, one entry per CDR3 protein. The data hold about 1,000,000 distinct CDR3 sequences, with around 45% observed a single time. Specimen: blood. Every receptor here comes from a woman aged 55-70 years in good health. CDR3s include the opening cysteine and the closing phenylalanine or tryptophan. The D gene is left open where the match is weak. Clone sizes are given selectively: once, few, many, or a class where the clone is expanded.

j_gene	d_gene	abundance	v_gene	CDR3aa	CDR3nt
TRBJ1-6	-	-	TRBV7-2	CASSRGPQGSSYNSPLHF	TGTGCCAGCAGCCGAGGGCCGCAGGGGAGCTCCTATAATTCACCCCTCCACTTT
TRBJ2-3	-	-	TRBV28	CASSLFGVSTDTQYF	TGTGCCAGCAGTTTATTCGGGGTATCAACAGATACGCAGTATTTT
TRBJ1-5	-	-	TRBV10-3	CAISDRDGTSNQPQHF	TGTGCCATCAGTGACCGGGACGGAACTAGCAATCAGCCCCAGCATTTT
TRBJ1-2	-	few	TRBV21-1	CASSKYRDGYTF	TGTGCCAGCAGCAAGTACAGGGATGGCTACACCTTC
TRBJ2-3	-	-	TRBV21-1	CASSIEPSARTDTQYF	TGTGCCAGCAGCATAGAGCCCTCGGCCCGCACAGATACGCAGTATTTT
TRBJ2-1	-	-	TRBV25-1	CASGSPLCYREASYNEQFF	TGTGCCAGCGGCTCCCCGCTGTGTTACAGGGAAGCATCCTACAATGAGCAGTTCTTC
TRBJ2-5	TRBD2	few	TRBV24-1	CATSDSGIGFETQYF	TGTGCCACCAGTGATAGCGGGATTGGGTTCGAGACCCAGTACTTC
TRBJ2-7	TRBD1	few	TRBV2	CASSWGGTGRSYEQYF	TGTGCCAGCAGTTGGGGCGGGACAGGACGTTCCTACGAGCAGTACTTC
TRBJ2-5	-	-	TRBV10-3	CAISARTPGETQYF	TGTGCCATCAGTGCCCGGACCCCCGGGGAGACCCAGTACTTC
TRBJ1-5	-	many	TRBV25-1	CASSEGNQPQHF	TGTGCCAGCAGTGAGGGTAATCAGCCCCAGCATTTT
TRBJ1-2	TRBD1	-	TRBV6-6	CASSYGTGNVNGYTF	TGTGCCAGCAGTTACGGGACAGGGAATGTAAATGGCTACACCTTC
TRBJ2-7	TRBD2	once	TRBV9	CASSPRAGFPYNEQYF	TGTGCCAGCAGCCCCCGAGCGGGGTTCCCCTACAATGAGCAGTACTTC
TRBJ1-5	-	-	TRBV7-2	CASSLSDWGASNQPQHF	TGTGCCAGCAGCCTCAGTGATTGGGGCGCAAGCAATCAGCCCCAGCATTTT
TRBJ2-7	TRBD1	-	TRBV3-1	CASSPTGNSHEQYF	TGTGCCAGCAGCCCGACAGGGAACTCCCACGAGCAGTACTTC
TRBJ2-7	-	-	TRBV29-1	CSAEDRNSYEQYF	TGCAGCGCAGAGGACCGAAACTCCTACGAGCAGTACTTC